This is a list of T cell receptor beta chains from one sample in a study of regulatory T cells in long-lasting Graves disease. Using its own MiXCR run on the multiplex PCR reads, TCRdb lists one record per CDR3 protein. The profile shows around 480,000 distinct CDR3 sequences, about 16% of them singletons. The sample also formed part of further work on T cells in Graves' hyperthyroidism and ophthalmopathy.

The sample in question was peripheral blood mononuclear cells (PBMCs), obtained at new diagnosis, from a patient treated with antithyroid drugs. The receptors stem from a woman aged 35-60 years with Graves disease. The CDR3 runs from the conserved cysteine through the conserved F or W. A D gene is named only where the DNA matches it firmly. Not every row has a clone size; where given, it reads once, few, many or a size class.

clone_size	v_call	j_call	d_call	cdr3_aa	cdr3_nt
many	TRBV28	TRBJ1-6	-	CASSLLLASPLHF	TGTGCCAGCAGTTTACTGTTGGCATCACCCCTCCACTTT
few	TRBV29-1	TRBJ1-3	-	CSVSLNSGNTIYF	TGCAGCGTTAGCCTTAACTCTGGAAACACCATATATTTT
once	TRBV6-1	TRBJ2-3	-	CASTRTGSPGSTDTQYF	TGTGCCAGCACCAGAACTGGGAGTCCGGGGTCCACAGATACGCAGTATTTT
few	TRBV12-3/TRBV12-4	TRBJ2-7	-	CASSSGGRSSYEQYF	TGTGCCAGCAGTTCCGGGGGCAGGAGCTCCTACGAGCAGTACTTC
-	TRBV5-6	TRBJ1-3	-	CASSWGDTIYF	TGTGCCAGCAGCTGGGGGGACACCATATATTTT
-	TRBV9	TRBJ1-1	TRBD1	CASSRQTGGDPEAFF	TGTGCCAGCAGCCGCCAGACAGGGGGGGATCCTGAAGCTTTCTTT
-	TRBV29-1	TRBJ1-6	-	CSVRGVADSPLHF	TGCAGCGTCCGTGGGGTAGCGGATTCACCCCTCCACTTT
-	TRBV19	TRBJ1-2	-	CASSTLTDLNPYGYTF	TGTGCCAGTAGTACCTTGACAGACCTCAATCCTTATGGCTACACCTTC
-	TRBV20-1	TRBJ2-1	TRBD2	CSARDTSGGAGEQFF	TGCAGTGCTAGAGACACTAGCGGGGGGGCGGGGGAGCAGTTCTTC
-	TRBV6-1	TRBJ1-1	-	CASRRNRVVNTEAFF	TGTGCCAGCAGAAGAAACAGGGTGGTGAACACTGAAGCTTTCTTT
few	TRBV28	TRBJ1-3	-	CAVSTGPPSGNTIYF	TGTGCCGTCTCAACGGGTCCCCCCTCTGGAAACACCATATATTTT
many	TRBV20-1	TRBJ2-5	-	CSARDGSGWETQYF	TGCAGTGCGAGGGACGGCTCAGGGTGGGAGACCCAGTACTTC
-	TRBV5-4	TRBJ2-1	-	CASSLGGPSYNEQFF	TGTGCCAGCAGCTTGGGGGGCCCCTCCTACAATGAGCAGTTCTTC
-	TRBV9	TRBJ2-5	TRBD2	CASSVVLAGRETQYF	TGTGCCAGCAGCGTGGTGCTAGCGGGGAGGGAGACCCAGTACTTC
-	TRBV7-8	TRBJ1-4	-	CASSLGSYEKLFF	TGTGCCAGCAGCTTAGGTAGCTATGAAAAACTGTTTTTT
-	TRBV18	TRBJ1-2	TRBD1	CASSSTTDRVGHYGYTF	TGTGCCAGCTCATCTACTACGGACAGGGTAGGGCACTATGGCTACACCTTC
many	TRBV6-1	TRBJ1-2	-	CASSDSSYGYTF	TGCGCCAGCAGTGACAGTTCCTATGGCTACACCTTC